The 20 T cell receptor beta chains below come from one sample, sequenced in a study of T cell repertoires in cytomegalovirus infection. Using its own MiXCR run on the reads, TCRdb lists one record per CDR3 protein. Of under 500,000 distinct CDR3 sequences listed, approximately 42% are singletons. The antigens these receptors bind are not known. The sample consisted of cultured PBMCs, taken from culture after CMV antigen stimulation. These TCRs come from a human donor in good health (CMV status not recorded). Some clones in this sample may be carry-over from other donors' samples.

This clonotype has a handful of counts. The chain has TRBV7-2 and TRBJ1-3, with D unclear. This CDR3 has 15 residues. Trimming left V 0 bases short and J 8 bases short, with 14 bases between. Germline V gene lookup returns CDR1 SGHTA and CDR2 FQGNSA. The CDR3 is CASSLAGGRQHTIYF. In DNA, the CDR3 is TGTGCCAGCAGCTTAGCGGGTGGGCGTCAACACACCATATATTTT.

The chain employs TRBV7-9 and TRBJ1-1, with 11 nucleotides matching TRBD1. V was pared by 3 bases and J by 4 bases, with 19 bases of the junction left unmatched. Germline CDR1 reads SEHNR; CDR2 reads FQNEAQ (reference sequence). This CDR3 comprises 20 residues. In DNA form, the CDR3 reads TGTGCCAGCAGCTTCCCGGACAGGGGGCGTCGGGGTGCTTGGGGCACTGAAGCTTTCTTT. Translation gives CASSFPDRGRRGAWGTEAFF.

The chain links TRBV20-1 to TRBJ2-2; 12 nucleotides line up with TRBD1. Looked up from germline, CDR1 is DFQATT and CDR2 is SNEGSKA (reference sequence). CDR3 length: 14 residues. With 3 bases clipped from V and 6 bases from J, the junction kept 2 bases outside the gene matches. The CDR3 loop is CSARGQGAPGELFF. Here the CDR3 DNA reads TGCAGTGCTAGGGGACAGGGGGCCCCCGGGGAGCTGTTTTTT.

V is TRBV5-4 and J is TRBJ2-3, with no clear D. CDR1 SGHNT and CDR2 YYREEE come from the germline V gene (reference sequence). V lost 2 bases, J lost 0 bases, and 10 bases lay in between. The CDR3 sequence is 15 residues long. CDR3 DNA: TGTGCCAGCAGCTTTGGAGTTAAGAGCACAGATACGCAGTATTTT. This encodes CASSFGVKSTDTQYF. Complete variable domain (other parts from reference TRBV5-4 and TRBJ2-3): ETGVTQSPTHLIKTRGQQVTLRCSSQSGHNTVSWYQQALGQGPQFIFQYYREEENGRGNFPPRFSGLQFPNYSSELNVNALELDDSALYLCASSFGVKSTDTQYFGPGTRLTVL.

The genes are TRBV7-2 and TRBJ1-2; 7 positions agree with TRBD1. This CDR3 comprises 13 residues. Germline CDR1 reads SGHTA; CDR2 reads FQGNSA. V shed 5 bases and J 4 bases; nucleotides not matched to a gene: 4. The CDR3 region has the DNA TGTGCCAGCAGCCCCCAGGGGGGCTATGGCTACACCTTC. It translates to CASSPQGGYGYTF.

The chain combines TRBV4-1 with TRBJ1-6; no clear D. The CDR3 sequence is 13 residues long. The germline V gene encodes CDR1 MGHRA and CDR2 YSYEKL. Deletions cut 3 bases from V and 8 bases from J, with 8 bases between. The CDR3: CASSQTRDSPLHF. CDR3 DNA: TGCGCCAGCAGCCAGACCCGGGATTCACCCCTCCACTTT.

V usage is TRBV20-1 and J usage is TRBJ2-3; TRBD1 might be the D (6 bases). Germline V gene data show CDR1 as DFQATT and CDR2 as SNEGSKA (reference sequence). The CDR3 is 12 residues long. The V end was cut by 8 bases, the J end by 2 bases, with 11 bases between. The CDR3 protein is CSRTESTDTQYF. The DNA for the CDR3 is TGCAGTCGGACAGAATCCACAGATACGCAGTATTTT.

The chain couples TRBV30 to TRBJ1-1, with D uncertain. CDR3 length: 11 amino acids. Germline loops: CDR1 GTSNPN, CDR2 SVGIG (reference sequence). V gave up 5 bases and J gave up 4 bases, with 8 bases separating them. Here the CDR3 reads CAWRRTTEAFF. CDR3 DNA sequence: TGTGCCTGGCGGCGGACCACTGAAGCTTTCTTT. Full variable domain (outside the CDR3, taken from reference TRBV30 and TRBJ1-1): SQTIHQWPATLVQPVGSPLSLECTVEGTSNPNLYWYRQAAGRGLQLLFYSVGIGQISSEVPQNLSASRPQDRQFILSSKKLLLSDSGFYLCAWRRTTEAFFGQGTRLTVV.

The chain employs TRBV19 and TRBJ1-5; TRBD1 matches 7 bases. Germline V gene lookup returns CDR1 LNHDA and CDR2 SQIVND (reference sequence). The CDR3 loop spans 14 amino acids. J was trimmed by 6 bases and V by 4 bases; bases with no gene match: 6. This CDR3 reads CASSRQGMGQPQHF. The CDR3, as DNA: TGTGCCAGTAGTAGACAGGGAATGGGTCAGCCCCAGCATTTT.

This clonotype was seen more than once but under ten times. Here the CDR3 reads CSGAGHPGAPETQHF. DNA for the CDR3: TGCAGTGGGGCGGGACACCCAGGTGCCCCAGAAACCCAGCATTTT. This rearrangement joins TRBV20-1 to TRBJ1-5; D is possibly TRBD1 (6 bases). Germline CDR1 is DFQATT and CDR2 is SNEGSKA (reference sequence). The V end lost 7 bases, the J end lost 11 bases, and 27 bases lay between the germline ends. The CDR3 is made up of 15 amino acids.

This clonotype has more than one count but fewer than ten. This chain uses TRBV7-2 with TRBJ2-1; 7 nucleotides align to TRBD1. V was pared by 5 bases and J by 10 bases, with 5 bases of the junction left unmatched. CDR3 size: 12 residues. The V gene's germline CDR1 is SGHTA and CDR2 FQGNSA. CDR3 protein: CASSIGTAEQFF. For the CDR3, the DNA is TGTGCCAGCAGCATAGGGACAGCGGAGCAGTTCTTC.

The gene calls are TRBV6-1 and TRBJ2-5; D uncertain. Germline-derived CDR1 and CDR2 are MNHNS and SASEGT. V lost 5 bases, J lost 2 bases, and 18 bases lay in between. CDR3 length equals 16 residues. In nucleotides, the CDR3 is TGTGCCAGCAGTACCGGGCTGAGATTTTCTCAAGAGACCCAGTACTTC. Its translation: CASSTGLRFSQETQYF.

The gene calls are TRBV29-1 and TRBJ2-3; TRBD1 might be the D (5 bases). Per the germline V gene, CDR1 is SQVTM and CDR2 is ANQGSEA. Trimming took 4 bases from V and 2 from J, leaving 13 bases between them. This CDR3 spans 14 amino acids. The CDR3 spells CSVVPDIFTDTQYF. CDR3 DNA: TGCAGCGTTGTCCCGGACATATTCACAGATACGCAGTATTTT.

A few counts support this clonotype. The CDR3 loop is CASSQTPSGAGETQYF. DNA of the CDR3: TGTGCCAGCAGTCAGACCCCCTCGGGAGCGGGTGAGACCCAGTACTTC. J is TRBJ2-5 and V is TRBV27, with D perhaps matching TRBD2 (6 bases). The ends were cut back, 5 bases at V and 5 bases at J, with 21 bases in the middle. The germline gives CDR1 MNHEY, CDR2 SMNVEV (reference sequence). The CDR3 runs 16 residues.

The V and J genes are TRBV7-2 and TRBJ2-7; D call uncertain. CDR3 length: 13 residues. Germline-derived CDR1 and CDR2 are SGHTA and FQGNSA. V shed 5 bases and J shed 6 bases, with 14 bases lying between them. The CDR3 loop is CASSRLLEFEQYF. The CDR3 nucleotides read TGTGCCAGCAGCCGCCTTCTTGAGTTCGAGCAGTACTTC.

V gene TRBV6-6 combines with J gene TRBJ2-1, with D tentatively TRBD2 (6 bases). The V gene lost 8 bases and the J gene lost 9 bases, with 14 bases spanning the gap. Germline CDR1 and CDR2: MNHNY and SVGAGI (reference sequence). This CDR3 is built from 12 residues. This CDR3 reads CASGGVTGEQFF. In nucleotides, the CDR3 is TGTGCCAGCGGAGGGGTTACAGGTGAGCAGTTCTTC.

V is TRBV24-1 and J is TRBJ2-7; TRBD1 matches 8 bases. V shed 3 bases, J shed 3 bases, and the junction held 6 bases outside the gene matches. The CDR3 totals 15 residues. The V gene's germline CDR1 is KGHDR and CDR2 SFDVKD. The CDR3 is CATSDPRTGNYEQYF. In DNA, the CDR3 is TGTGCCACCAGTGATCCGAGGACAGGGAACTACGAGCAGTACTTC.

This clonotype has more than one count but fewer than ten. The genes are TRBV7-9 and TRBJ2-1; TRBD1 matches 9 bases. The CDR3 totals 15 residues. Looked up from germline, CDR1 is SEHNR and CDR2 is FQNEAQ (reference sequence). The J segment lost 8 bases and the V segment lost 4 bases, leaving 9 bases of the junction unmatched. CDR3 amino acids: CASSSWDRERDEQFF. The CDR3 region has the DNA TGTGCCAGCAGCTCATGGGACAGGGAGCGGGATGAGCAGTTCTTC. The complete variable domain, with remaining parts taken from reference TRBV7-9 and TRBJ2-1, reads DTGVSQNPRHKITKRGQNVTFRCDPISEHNRLYWYRQTLGQGPEFLTYFQNEAQLEKSRLLSDRFSAERPKGSFSTLEIQRTEQGDSAMYLCASSSWDRERDEQFFGPGTRLTVL.

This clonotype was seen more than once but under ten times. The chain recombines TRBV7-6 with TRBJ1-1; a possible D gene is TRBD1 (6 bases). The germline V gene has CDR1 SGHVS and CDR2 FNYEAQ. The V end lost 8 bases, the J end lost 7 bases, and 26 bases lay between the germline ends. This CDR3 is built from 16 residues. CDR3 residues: CASRGRGTGVRCEAFF. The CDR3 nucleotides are TGTGCCAGCCGGGGCAGGGGCACGGGGGTGCGATGTGAAGCTTTCTTT.

The CDR3 reads CASSLNGAYSEAFF. In nucleotides, the CDR3 is TGTGCCAGCAGCCTCAATGGGGCCTATTCCGAAGCTTTCTTT. The chain combines TRBV7-8 with TRBJ1-1; weak D call: TRBD1 (5 bases). In germline, CDR1 is SGHVS, CDR2 FQNEAQ. V was clipped by 5 bases and J by 8 bases, with 18 bases between them. The CDR3 is 14 amino acids.